This record covers a single T cell receptor (beta chain). The V and J ends lost 1 base and 5 bases respectively, with 1 base between them. The germline gives CDR1 SGHDT, CDR2 YYEEEE. The CDR3 has 11 amino acids. Sequenced by immunoSEQ multiplex PCR; TCRdb stores in-frame clones only, minus some. This table has tens of thousands of clones, roughly 91% appearing once. This record comes from a study of control samples from healthy donors and cancer patients. The specimen sequenced was blood. The TCR sequence derives from a man aged 25 to 45 in good health. This chain uses TRBV5-6 with TRBJ2-1; D is undetermined. CDR3 sequence (DNA): TGTGCCAGCAGCTTGAACAATGAGCAGTTCTTC. Translated, it gives CASSLNNEQFF. The full variable domain, in which reference TRBV5-6 and TRBJ2-1 provide the parts outside the CDR3, is DAGVTQSPTHLIKTRGQQVTLRCSPKSGHDTVSWYQQALGQGPQFIFQYYEEEERQRGNFPDRFSGHQFPNYSSELNVNALLLGDSALYLCASSLNNEQFFGPGTRLTVL.